These 13 T cell receptor beta chains share one sample of origin, sequenced in a study of T cell responses to AZD1222 COVID-19 vaccine. Clones were sequenced by immunoSEQ multiplex PCR, and TCRdb holds only the in-frame ones, with some missing. The table records roughly 120,000 clones, 92% of them present only once. The material was peripheral blood, obtained 28 days after the second AZD1222 dose. The receptor source for this set is an adult who received the AZD1222 COVID-19 vaccine.

J is TRBJ1-2 and V is TRBV5-1; perhaps TRBD1 as D (6 bases). This CDR3 is built from 15 residues. Trimming took off 0 bases at V and 4 bases at J, with 13 bases between the two ends. Germline CDR1 SGHRS, CDR2 YFSETQ. CDR3 sequence: CASSLDTGGAYGYTF. DNA for the CDR3: TGCGCCAGCAGCTTGGATACGGGGGGGGCCTATGGCTACACCTTC.

This clone was observed at least ten times. V gene TRBV5-5 combines with J gene TRBJ1-5, with TRBD1 as a possible D gene (5 bases). CDR3 length: 14 amino acids. Looked up from germline, CDR1 is SGHKS and CDR2 is YYEKEE (reference sequence). V lost 0 bases, J lost 3 bases, and 7 bases lay in between. The CDR3 region has the DNA TGTGCCAGCAGCTTGGGGGGGTACAATCAGCCCCAGCATTTT. Translation: CASSLGGYNQPQHF.

The V gene is TRBV6-1, the J gene TRBJ2-7, with no clear D. CDR1 is MNHNS, CDR2 SASEGT, per germline. V was shortened by 4 bases and J by 0 bases, with 10 bases between the two germline ends. The CDR3 is 14 residues long. The CDR3 sequence is CASSGRVPSYEQYF. Here the CDR3 DNA reads TGTGCCAGCAGTGGAAGGGTCCCCTCCTACGAGCAGTACTTC.

Regarding this clone: The sample holds other DNA sequences that translate to the same CDR3. The rearrangement joins TRBV28 to TRBJ2-7, with D hard to call. Trimming removed 2 bases from V and 4 bases from J, with 6 bases in between. The V gene's germline CDR1 is MDHEN and CDR2 SYDVKM. The CDR3 runs to 12 residues. The CDR3 region is CASSLTVYEQYF. The CDR3 nucleotides read TGTGCCAGCAGTTTAACGGTTTACGAGCAGTACTTC.

Of note for this clone: Its ends do not fully match the called genes, so a read error is possible. The chain carries TRBV19 and TRBJ1-3, with 9 bases lining up with TRBD1. Per germline, CDR1 LNHDA and CDR2 SQIVND (reference sequence). There are 14 residues in the CDR3. The CDR3 bases are TGTGCCAGTAGTCCCTCCGGGACAGGGCCATCGGAAGATTTT. Translation gives CASSPSGTGPSEDF.

The chain uses TRBV19 and TRBJ1-5; D call uncertain. Between the trimmed V and J ends, which lost 3 bases and 0 bases, there was a span of 12 bases. This CDR3 is 16 amino acids long. CDR1 is LNHDA and CDR2 is SQIVND in the germline V gene (reference sequence). Here the CDR3 DNA reads TGTGCCAGTAGTATCCTTGGAGGGAGTAGCAATCAGCCCCAGCATTTT. This codes for CASSILGGSSNQPQHF.

V and J are TRBV5-5 and TRBJ1-1; D perhaps matches TRBD1 (6 bases). Trimming shortened V by 0 bases and J by 4 bases, and 10 bases separated the two germline ends. Looked up from germline, CDR1 is SGHKS and CDR2 is YYEKEE (reference sequence). The CDR3 has 14 residues. CDR3 in DNA: TGTGCCAGCAGCTTGGCAGGGGTGGGCACTGAAGCTTTCTTT. Its translation is CASSLAGVGTEAFF.

The chain carries TRBV3-1 (or the pseudogene TRBV3-2) and TRBJ2-1, with 7 bases fitting TRBD2. V was pared by 5 bases and J by 7 bases, with 5 bases of the junction left unmatched. Per the germline V gene, CDR1 is LGHDT and CDR2 is YNNKEL (reference sequence). The CDR3 extends over 13 amino acids. The CDR3 nucleotides read TGTGCCAGCAGCGGACTAGGCGAGAATGAGCAGTTCTTC. Encoded protein: CASSGLGENEQFF.

V gene TRBV9 combines with J gene TRBJ1-5; possibly TRBD1 for D (6 bases). The CDR3 consists of 15 residues. Trimming took 0 bases from V and 5 from J, leaving 12 bases between them. Germline-derived CDR1 and CDR2 are SGDLS and YYNGEE. Written as DNA, the CDR3 is TGTGCCAGCAGCGTAGGGGACAAGCCATATCAGCCCCAGCATTTT. Translating it yields CASSVGDKPYQPQHF.

CDR3 DNA: TGTGCCAGCAGCTTGGTGGTGGGAGTACGCACCGGGGAGCTGTTTTTT. As protein: CASSLVVGVRTGELFF. The chain is built from TRBV5-8 and TRBJ2-2; TRBD2 might be the D (5 bases). Deletions cut 0 bases from V and 4 bases from J, with 13 bases between. CDR3 length: 16 residues. Germline V CDR1 and CDR2: SGHTS, YDEGEE.

The rearrangement links TRBV7-9 to TRBJ1-6, with 10 bases aligning to TRBD1. After removal of 3 bases from V and 7 bases from J, the junction contained 3 bases not matched to a gene. The CDR3 extends over 15 amino acids. CDR1 and CDR2 from the germline V gene are SEHNR and FQNEAQ (reference sequence). CDR3 sequence (DNA): TGTGCCAGCAGCTTTGGGACAGGGGAGAATTCACCCCTCCACTTT. Its protein is CASSFGTGENSPLHF.

This clone was recorded once. The J gene is TRBJ1-4, the V gene TRBV6-5; 7 bases are a match to TRBD1. With 6 bases clipped from V and 7 bases from J, the junction kept 5 bases outside the gene matches. Germline V gene lookup returns CDR1 MNHEY and CDR2 SVGAGI. This CDR3 contains 13 residues. The CDR3 DNA reads as TGTGCCAGCAGCCAACAGGGGAGTGAAAAACTGTTTTTT. This sequence encodes CASSQQGSEKLFF.

This clone has a single count. This rearrangement joins TRBV3-1 (or the pseudogene TRBV3-2) to TRBJ2-7; either TRBD1 or TRBD2 may supply D (5 bases each). The CDR3 covers 14 residues. Between the trimmed V and J ends, which lost 8 bases and 0 bases, there was a span of 14 bases. In germline, CDR1 is LGHDT, CDR2 YNNKEL (reference sequence). The CDR3 is CASGFKGSSYEQYF. CDR3 sequence (DNA): TGTGCCAGCGGGTTTAAGGGGAGCTCCTACGAGCAGTACTTC.